This TCR beta chain was recovered during a study of T-cell reconstitution after alpha-beta-depleted transplantation in children. This clonotype was recorded a few times. Its antigen remains unknown. Study-wide points: Some patients' high day-60 TCRbeta diversity was attributed to recipient cells surviving conditioning. Hyperexpanded clones declined; after one year, newly produced T cells mostly supplied diversity. Roughly two months post-transplant, alpha-beta T cells reportedly originated from several hundred graft clones that had expanded.

Germline lookup yields CDR1 LNHDA and CDR2 SQIVND (reference sequence). This CDR3 spans 17 amino acids. Between the trimmed V and J ends, which lost 4 bases and 0 bases, there was a span of 16 bases. The TCRbeta library incorporated unique molecular identifiers. TCRdb processed the PCR reads anew with MiXCR; each CDR3 protein has one entry. The table lists some 70,000 distinct CDR3 sequences, 4.9% of them singletons, with approximately 17% in the top ten. Sequenced here: PBMCs, mostly from graft donor cells, sampled 180 days after TCRalphabeta/CD19-depleted stem cell transplant. This sequence joins TRBV19 and TRBJ2-1; D may be TRBD1 (6 bases). The source is a boy in the first two years of life who had a stem cell transplant for acute myeloid leukemia, so the T cells may come from the graft donor. Here the CDR3 DNA reads TGTGCCAGTAGTACTCCTATGACAGGTGACTCCTACAATGAGCAGTTCTTC. It yields the protein CASSTPMTGDSYNEQFF.